The rows below give T cell receptor beta chains drawn from one sample of a study of blood T cell repertoires in COVID-19. Only in-frame clones appear in the TCRdb table, and some are missing; sequencing was by immunoSEQ multiplex PCR. In the table there are about 180,000 clones, approximately 86% of which are singletons. The material sequenced was peripheral blood. All receptors derive from a man aged 50-59 years with active or convalescent COVID-19. The CDR3 runs from the conserved cysteine through the conserved F or W. A D gene is named only where the DNA matches it firmly. Rows may omit the clone size; those that give it use once, few, many or a size class.

len	abundance	d_gene	v_gene	j_gene	CDR3nt	CDR3aa
13	NA	TRBD2	TRBV24-1	TRBJ2-7	TGTGCCACCAGCTCGGGGGGAACCTACGAGCAGTACTTC	CATSSGGTYEQYF
16	NA	TRBD2	TRBV19	TRBJ2-7	TGTGCCAGTAGTATCGCTAGCGGCCCTTCCTCCTACGAGCAGTACTTC	CASSIASGPSSYEQYF
13	NA	TRBD2	TRBV6-5	TRBJ2-1	TGTGCCAGCCAACTAGCGGGAGTTAATGAGCAGTTCTTC	CASQLAGVNEQFF
14	NA	TRBD2	TRBV19	TRBJ2-1	TGTGCCAGTAGTACCAATGGACTAGGGGATGCGCAGTTCTTC	CASSTNGLGDAQFF
11	NA	TRBD2	TRBV7-2	TRBJ2-7	TGTGCCAGCAGCTTGAGCGGGGGACAGTACTTC	CASSLSGGQYF
14	NA	TRBD2	TRBV2	TRBJ2-7	TGTGCCAGCAGAAGGGGGGCGGGAGGCCACGAGCAGTACTTC	CASRRGAGGHEQYF
12	NA	NA	TRBV3-1/TRBV3-2	TRBJ2-4	TGTGCCAGCAGCCAAGGAACCGGGACATCGTACTTC	CASSQGTGTSYF
15	NA	NA	TRBV28	TRBJ2-7	TGTGCCAGCAGGGATACAGGGTCCAGTTCCTACGAGCAGTACTTC	CASRDTGSSSYEQYF
13	NA	NA	TRBV6-5	TRBJ1-1	TGTGCCAGCAGGACAGCAATGAACACTGAAGCTTTCTTT	CASRTAMNTEAFF
14	NA	NA	TRBV28	TRBJ1-6	TGTGCCAGCAGTTTAGCCCCGAGAAATTCACCCCTCCACTTT	CASSLAPRNSPLHF
17	NA	NA	TRBV4-3	TRBJ2-6	TGCGCCAGCAGCTCACGAGGTTCCAGCTCTGGGGCCAACGTCCTGACTTTC	CASSSRGSSSGANVLTF
13	once	NA	TRBV9	TRBJ1-6	TGTGCCAGCAGCTCCCTGGAGGGTTCACCCCTCCACTTT	CASSSLEGSPLHF
17	few	NA	TRBV4-1	TRBJ1-1	TGCGCCAGCAGCCTCACGATCGCGACAGCGATGAACACTGAAGCTTTCTTT	CASSLTIATAMNTEAFF
16	NA	TRBD1	TRBV5-4	TRBJ2-2	TGTGCCAGCAGCTTGGAGGACAGGGCCAACACCGGGGAGCTGTTTTTT	CASSLEDRANTGELFF
16	NA	NA	TRBV30	TRBJ1-5	TGTGCCTGGAGTGTATGGGACATTAACAGCAATCAGCCCCAGCATTTT	CAWSVWDINSNQPQHF
14	NA	TRBD1	TRBV5-6	TRBJ1-2	TGTGCCAGCAGCCTGGGGACAGCGAACTATGGCTACACCTTC	CASSLGTANYGYTF
10	NA	NA	TRBV20-1	TRBJ1-4	TGCAGTGCCCCCGATGAACAGGAGTTTTTT	CSAPDEQEFF
13	once	NA	TRBV10-3	TRBJ1-5	TGTGCCATCAGAGGACAGATAGATCAGCCCCAGCATTTT	CAIRGQIDQPQHF
15	NA	NA	TRBV24-1	TRBJ2-1	TGTGCCACCAGTGGTATCAGGGGTTCTGACAATCAGCAGTTCTTC	CATSGIRGSDNQQFF
12	NA	NA	TRBV28	TRBJ2-3	TGTGCCAGCAGTTATTCTCGCGGTACGCAGTATTTT	CASSYSRGTQYF
12	NA	TRBD1	TRBV10-3	TRBJ2-3	TGTGCCATCAGTGTCCCCACAGGGGAGCAGTATTTT	CAISVPTGEQYF
13	NA	NA	TRBV29-1	TRBJ1-2	TGCAGCGTTGTTCCAGGGATCGTCTATGGCTACACCTTC	CSVVPGIVYGYTF
16	NA	NA	TRBV28	TRBJ1-3	TGTGCCAGCAAGGAGGGGGGGTCCACCTCTGGAAACACCATATATTTT	CASKEGGSTSGNTIYF
14	NA	NA	TRBV27	TRBJ2-2	TGTGCCAGCAGTCTACAGGAGAACACCGGGGAGCTGTTTTTT	CASSLQENTGELFF
14	NA	NA	TRBV25-1	TRBJ2-7	TGTGCCAGCAGTGAATTTAACAGCCCCTACGAGCAGTACTTC	CASSEFNSPYEQYF
16	NA	TRBD1	TRBV27	TRBJ1-5	TGTGCCAGCAGCCATAGGACAGGGGGCTTGAGTCAGCCCCAGCATTTT	CASSHRTGGLSQPQHF
17	NA	TRBD2	TRBV7-3	TRBJ2-2	TGTGCCAGCAGCTCTAGCGGGGCGAAATCTTACACCGGGGAGCTGTTTTTT	CASSSSGAKSYTGELFF
15	NA	NA	TRBV3-1/TRBV3-2	TRBJ1-1	TGTGCCAGCAGCCCCTCCCGTAGCCCGAACACTGAAGCTTTCTTT	CASSPSRSPNTEAFF
16	NA	TRBD1	TRBV11-2	TRBJ1-3	TGTGCCAGCAGCATCCTTTCCGGACAGGGGAGGCACACCATATATTTT	CASSILSGQGRHTIYF
15	once	NA	TRBV10-3	TRBJ2-3	TGTGCCATCAGTGACCCAGGGGTTAACACAGATACGCAGTATTTT	CAISDPGVNTDTQYF
14	NA	NA	TRBV28	TRBJ1-1	TGTGCCAGCAGTCAGTGGACTCTGAGCACTGAAGCTTTCTTT	CASSQWTLSTEAFF
15	NA	TRBD1	TRBV6-1	TRBJ1-2	TGTGCCAGCAGTGAAGATGACAGGGGGTACTATGGCTACACCTTC	CASSEDDRGYYGYTF
20	NA	NA	TRBV7-6	TRBJ2-2	TGTGCCAGCAGCTCGCCCCTTGGACATTACCATACTGTGAACACCGGGGAGCTGTTTTTT	CASSSPLGHYHTVNTGELFF
14	few	TRBD2	TRBV19	TRBJ2-2	TGTGCCAGTAGTGAGCGGGGGGAGACCGGGGAGCTGTTTTTT	CASSERGETGELFF
19	NA	NA	TRBV19	TRBJ1-3	TGTGCCAGTAGTACCCGGGTCCTCCGAGAAGAGAGCTCTGGAAACACCATATATTTT	CASSTRVLREESSGNTIYF
13	NA	TRBD1	TRBV29-1	TRBJ2-3	TGCAGCGCTTGGACAGGGAATGCAGATACGCAGTATTTT	CSAWTGNADTQYF
13	NA	NA	TRBV7-3	TRBJ1-6	TGTGCCAGCAGCTTATATCATAATTCACCCCTCCACTTT	CASSLYHNSPLHF
13	NA	TRBD1	TRBV29-1	TRBJ1-5	TGCAGCGGTGGACAGGGGCCTAATCAGCCCCAGCATTTT	CSGGQGPNQPQHF
17	NA	TRBD1	TRBV7-6	TRBJ1-2	TGTGCCAGCAGCCCACTTGGGACAGGGCTTACTAACTATGGCTACACCTTC	CASSPLGTGLTNYGYTF